A single sample is the source of the 17 T cell receptor beta chains below, sequenced in a study of patients and donors after allogeneic stem cell transplantation. Via MiXCR, TCRdb re-called the RT-PCR reads, giving one row per CDR3 protein. The sample shows approximately 90,000 distinct CDR3 sequences, around 5% of them seen only once. Material for sequencing was blood, either unsorted or a sorted T cell fraction (not recorded which). These receptors were taken from a human donor who was either an allogeneic HSCT recipient or a stem cell or donor lymphocyte infusion donor (not recorded which). It is not recorded whose cells these are; they may come from a transplant donor.

The sample holds many counts of this clonotype. The chain uses TRBV4-1 and TRBJ2-1; D might be TRBD2 (5 bases). CDR1 is MGHRA and CDR2 is YSYEKL in the germline V gene. V lost 3 bases, J lost 4 bases, and 22 bases lay in between. The CDR3 is 18 residues long. The CDR3 DNA follows: TGCGCCAGCAGCCATCCCCATGGAGGTCGGGGATTGTACAATGAGCAGTTCTTC. It translates to CASSHPHGGRGLYNEQFF.

The chain joins TRBV7-6 to TRBJ2-7; D is perhaps TRBD2 (6 bases). CDR1 is SGHVS, CDR2 FNYEAQ, per germline. This CDR3 is built from 12 residues. The V gene lost 1 base and the J gene lost 11 bases, with 12 bases spanning the gap. DNA of the CDR3: TGTGCCAGCAGCTTAGGTTCGGGAGTTAAGTACTTC. This gives the protein CASSLGSGVKYF.

The chain recombines TRBV27 with TRBJ1-5; 8 nucleotides match TRBD1. Germline V CDR1 and CDR2: MNHEY, SMNVEV (reference sequence). CDR3 size: 13 residues. V dropped 6 bases and J dropped 5; count of bases not matched to a gene: 3. The CDR3 here is CASRVQGDQPQHF. CDR3 bases: TGTGCCAGCAGAGTACAGGGGGATCAGCCCCAGCATTTT.

This clonotype is classed as medium-sized. The chain joins TRBV29-1 to TRBJ2-5; 7 bases match TRBD1. V lost 5 bases to trimming and J lost 5 bases; unmatched junction nucleotides: 8. The CDR3 has 13 amino acids. Germline-derived CDR1 and CDR2 are SQVTM and ANQGSEA. The CDR3 reads CSVSTGSGETQYF. CDR3 DNA: TGCAGCGTTTCGACAGGGTCTGGGGAGACCCAGTACTTC.

Many counts were recorded for this clonotype. V and J are TRBV6-2 or TRBV6-3 and TRBJ2-1, with 10 positions matching TRBD2. The CDR3 spans 17 residues. CDR1 is MNHEY, CDR2 SVGEGT, per germline. J gave up 1 base and V 2 bases, and 5 bases lay outside the gene matches. For the CDR3, the DNA is TGTGCCAGCAGTTACCGGCCTAGCGGGAGTTCCTACAATGAGCAGTTCTTC. Its protein product is CASSYRPSGSSYNEQFF.

This clonotype was counted at least ten times. The V and J genes are TRBV5-1 and TRBJ1-1; 8 bases match TRBD1. There are 16 residues in the CDR3. The ends lost 4 bases at V and 5 bases at J; junction bases unmatched: 13. The V gene's germline CDR1 is SGHRS and CDR2 YFSETQ. Here the CDR3 reads CASSLGMGDRGTEAFF. Here the CDR3 DNA reads TGCGCCAGCAGCCTCGGGATGGGCGACAGGGGAACTGAAGCTTTCTTT.

This clonotype was detected only a few times. The chain links TRBV12-3 or TRBV12-4 to TRBJ2-7; D is uncertain. V lost 5 bases and J 2 bases, leaving 13 bases between the germline ends. The CDR3 covers 14 residues. Here the CDR3 reads CASSRNYPPYEQYF. The CDR3, as DNA: TGTGCCAGCAGTCGAAACTACCCCCCCTACGAGCAGTACTTC.

This clonotype has a count of ten or more. The gene calls are TRBV12-5 and TRBJ2-3; tentative D call: TRBD1 (7 bases). V lost 1 base, J lost 2 bases, and 22 bases lay in between. Germline CDR1 reads LGHNT; CDR2 reads FRNRAP. The CDR3 length is 19 residues. CDR3 loop: CASGLGQGLSGTPTDTQYF. DNA of the CDR3: TGTGCTAGTGGTTTGGGACAGGGCCTCTCCGGGACTCCCACAGATACGCAGTATTTT.

The chain couples TRBV10-3 to TRBJ1-4, with D tentatively TRBD1 (5 bases). Germline values: CDR1 ENHRY, CDR2 SYGVKD. V was cut by 6 bases and J by 11 bases, with 28 bases left in between. The length of the CDR3 is 17 residues. The CDR3 reads CAISAIKPGTAPVKLFF. The CDR3 DNA follows: TGTGCCATCAGCGCCATAAAACCCGGGACGGCCCCTGTCAAACTGTTTTTT.

The table lists this clonotype with many counts. The gene calls are TRBV20-1 and TRBJ2-7; 7 nucleotides match TRBD2. CDR3 length: 14 amino acids. V dropped 1 base and J dropped 11; count of bases not matched to a gene: 14. Looked up from germline, CDR1 is DFQATT and CDR2 is SNEGSKA (reference sequence). The CDR3 DNA reads as TGCAGTGCTAGAGTCGCGACTAGCAATACAAAGGAGTACTTC. It yields the protein CSARVATSNTKEYF.

This clonotype was observed many times. The chain carries TRBV12-3 or TRBV12-4 and TRBJ1-2; TRBD1 agrees at 11 bases. There are 14 residues in the CDR3. The junction had 8 bases not matched to a gene; V was cut back by 6 bases and J by 8 bases. As DNA, the CDR3 is TGTGCCAGCAGCGCGGGACAGGGGGTTGTGGGCTACACCTTC. This translates into CASSAGQGVVGYTF.

In this sample, this clonotype turned up many times. The chain couples TRBV5-4 to TRBJ1-6, with D uncertain. Germline V gene data show CDR1 as SGHNT and CDR2 as YYREEE (reference sequence). V lost 2 bases and J lost 7, with 4 bases in between. This CDR3 has 12 residues. The CDR3 bases are TGTGCCAGCAGCTTAAAGAATTCACCCCTCCACTTT. Protein sequence: CASSLKNSPLHF.

This clonotype appeared many times. This chain joins TRBV18 and TRBJ2-1, with a possible D match to TRBD2 (5 bases). Trimming took off 3 bases at V and 9 bases at J, with 12 bases between the two ends. The germline gives CDR1 KGHSH, CDR2 LQKENI. CDR3 length: 13 residues. CDR3 DNA sequence: TGTGCCAGCTCACCCCCGAATGGAGGTGAGCAGTTCTTC. Residues: CASSPPNGGEQFF.

CDR3 DNA: TGCGCCAGCAGCTTGGGGTGGGCCCGGGAGACCCAGTACTTC. Translated, it gives CASSLGWARETQYF. The chain carries TRBV5-1 and TRBJ2-5; D call uncertain. Trimming shortened V by 0 bases and J by 5 bases, and 11 bases separated the two germline ends. The CDR3 spans 14 residues. Per germline, CDR1 SGHRS and CDR2 YFSETQ.

This clonotype was seen many times. The V call is TRBV5-6, the J call TRBJ1-1; 10 bases align to TRBD1. Germline lookup yields CDR1 SGHDT and CDR2 YYEEEE. The V and J ends lost 4 bases and 0 bases, in that order; junction bases with no gene match: 9. The CDR3 length is 17 residues. As DNA, the CDR3 is TGTGCCAGCAGCACTCTGACAGGGGGCATGATGAACACTGAAGCTTTCTTT. Translation gives CASSTLTGGMMNTEAFF.

At least ten counts were recorded for this clonotype. The chain carries TRBV5-1 and TRBJ2-2, with 7 positions matching TRBD1. V was pared by 4 bases and J by 0 bases, with 3 bases of the junction left unmatched. CDR3 length equals 15 residues. Germline CDR1 is SGHRS and CDR2 is YFSETQ. The CDR3 spells CASSPTGSNTGELFF. The CDR3 bases are TGCGCCAGCAGCCCGACAGGGTCGAACACCGGGGAGCTGTTTTTT.

This clonotype was counted ten times or more. The V call is TRBV27, the J call TRBJ2-4; TRBD2 aligns across 10 bases. This CDR3 has 19 residues. In germline, CDR1 is MNHEY, CDR2 SMNVEV (reference sequence). V trimming: 2 bases; J trimming: 0 bases; junction bases outside the gene matches: 10. CDR3 DNA sequence: TGTGCCAGCAGTTTAGGACTAGCGGACACCTCCTTAGCCAAAAACATTCAGTACTTC. Its protein product is CASSLGLADTSLAKNIQYF.